Listed below are T cell receptor beta chains from one sample, sequenced in a study of vaccination effects on CD4 cells after COVID-19. Their cognate antigens are unknown. Data came from immunoSEQ multiplex PCR; TCRdb stores just in-frame clones and leaves some out. The repertoire holds tens of thousands of clones, with approximately 73% as singletons. The specimen was CD4+ T cells from PBMCs cultured with HIV peptides, collected before COVID-19 vaccination. Source of these receptors: a human donor who had a prior SARS-CoV-2 infection. Each CDR3 is given with its conserved first and last residue. D genes are given only for firm matches. Only some rows state a clone size, as once, few, many or a class for expanded clones.

j_call: TRBJ2-7
v_call: TRBV27
clone_size: NA
d_call: TRBD1
cdr3_nt: TGTGCCAGCAGTTCGGGACAGGGGAAACACGAGCAGTACTTC
cdr3_aa: CASSSGQGKHEQYF

j_call: TRBJ2-1
v_call: TRBV5-4
clone_size: NA
d_call: NA
cdr3_nt: TGTGCCAGCCGGAGGGGCATTTCGAATGAGCAGTTCTTC
cdr3_aa: CASRRGISNEQFF

j_call: TRBJ2-3
v_call: TRBV9
clone_size: NA
d_call: TRBD2
cdr3_nt: TGTGCCAGCAGCGTGGCCAGCGGGGGGGCAGGAACAGATACGCAGTATTTT
cdr3_aa: CASSVASGGAGTDTQYF

j_call: TRBJ2-3
v_call: TRBV7-6
clone_size: NA
d_call: NA
cdr3_nt: TGTGCCAGCAGCGAATACCCATTCGGCACAGATACGCAGTATTTT
cdr3_aa: CASSEYPFGTDTQYF

j_call: TRBJ2-3
v_call: TRBV14
clone_size: few
d_call: NA
cdr3_nt: TGTGCCAGCAGCCCCTTTTCAGATACGCAGTATTTT
cdr3_aa: CASSPFSDTQYF

j_call: TRBJ1-6
v_call: TRBV27
clone_size: NA
d_call: TRBD1
cdr3_nt: TGTGCCAGCAGGAACGCCGGGACAGGGCAAAATTCACCCCTCCACTTT
cdr3_aa: CASRNAGTGQNSPLHF

j_call: TRBJ2-5
v_call: TRBV6-5
clone_size: NA
d_call: NA
cdr3_nt: TGTGCCAGCAGTTATTTCCGGGACCAAGAGACCCAGTACTTC
cdr3_aa: CASSYFRDQETQYF

j_call: TRBJ2-4
v_call: TRBV5-1
clone_size: NA
d_call: TRBD1
cdr3_nt: TGCGCCAGCAGCCAAGGCCTCGGACAGGGGTTGAACATTCAGTACTTC
cdr3_aa: CASSQGLGQGLNIQYF

j_call: TRBJ1-1
v_call: TRBV7-9
clone_size: NA
d_call: TRBD1
cdr3_nt: TGTGCCAGCAGTGGACAGGGGGCATTATTGATCCCTGAAGCTTTCTTT
cdr3_aa: CASSGQGALLIPEAFF

j_call: TRBJ2-7
v_call: TRBV5-8
clone_size: NA
d_call: TRBD2
cdr3_nt: TGTGCCAGCGGACGACTAGCGGGAGGATTTATCGAGCAGTACTTC
cdr3_aa: CASGRLAGGFIEQYF

j_call: TRBJ1-1
v_call: TRBV20-1
clone_size: NA
d_call: NA
cdr3_nt: TGCAGTGCTAGAGCTAACACTGAAGCTTTCTTT
cdr3_aa: CSARANTEAFF

j_call: TRBJ2-7
v_call: TRBV30
clone_size: NA
d_call: NA
cdr3_nt: TGTGCCTGGAGTTTCGCTAGCTCCGAGCAGTACTTC
cdr3_aa: CAWSFASSEQYF

j_call: TRBJ1-2
v_call: TRBV10-2
clone_size: NA
d_call: TRBD1
cdr3_nt: TGCGCCAGCAGTGAGCTGACAGGGAGGGGGAGCGCCTATGGCTACACCTTC
cdr3_aa: CASSELTGRGSAYGYTF

j_call: TRBJ2-7
v_call: TRBV19
clone_size: NA
d_call: NA
cdr3_nt: TGTGCCAGTAGCTTAGGGACGGGGGATGGCTACGAGCAGTACTTC
cdr3_aa: CASSLGTGDGYEQYF

j_call: TRBJ2-1
v_call: TRBV16
clone_size: NA
d_call: TRBD2
cdr3_nt: TGTGCCAGCAGTCCGGTAAGGACTAGCGGGCTAAATGAGCAGTTCTTC
cdr3_aa: CASSPVRTSGLNEQFF

j_call: TRBJ1-4
v_call: TRBV11-3
clone_size: NA
d_call: TRBD1
cdr3_nt: TGTGCGACGTGTCGGCAGACAGGGGAAAAACTGTTTTTT
cdr3_aa: CATCRQTGEKLFF

j_call: TRBJ1-5
v_call: TRBV21-1
clone_size: few
d_call: NA
cdr3_nt: TGTGCCAGCAGCAAAGAGGAGGGACAGGCCAATCAGCCCCAGCATTTT
cdr3_aa: CASSKEEGQANQPQHF

j_call: TRBJ2-1
v_call: TRBV30
clone_size: few
d_call: TRBD1
cdr3_nt: TGTGCCTACCAACAGGGGGCTTACAATGAGCAGTTCTTC
cdr3_aa: CAYQQGAYNEQFF

j_call: TRBJ2-2
v_call: TRBV7-6
clone_size: NA
d_call: TRBD1
cdr3_nt: TGTGCCAGCAGCCTAAGAGACAGGGCTGGGTCCGGGGAGCTGTTTTTT
cdr3_aa: CASSLRDRAGSGELFF

j_call: TRBJ2-5
v_call: TRBV7-8
clone_size: NA
d_call: NA
cdr3_nt: TGTGCCAGCAGCTCGAATGCGGGACAGAGGGAGACCCAGTACTTC
cdr3_aa: CASSSNAGQRETQYF

j_call: TRBJ2-5
v_call: TRBV7-2
clone_size: few
d_call: NA
cdr3_nt: TGTGCCAGCAGCCTCTACCAAGAGACCCAGTACTTC
cdr3_aa: CASSLYQETQYF

j_call: TRBJ1-3
v_call: TRBV5-4
clone_size: NA
d_call: NA
cdr3_nt: TGTGCCAGCAGCTTGGATCCACTCTCTGGAAACACCATATATTTT
cdr3_aa: CASSLDPLSGNTIYF

j_call: TRBJ2-2
v_call: TRBV5-6
clone_size: NA
d_call: NA
cdr3_nt: TGTGCCAGCAGCCAACAGACAGTTAACGGGGAGCTGTTTTTT
cdr3_aa: CASSQQTVNGELFF

j_call: TRBJ2-7
v_call: TRBV2
clone_size: NA
d_call: NA
cdr3_nt: TGTGCCAGCAGAAGGGACACCCCTTACGAGCAGTACTTC
cdr3_aa: CASRRDTPYEQYF

j_call: TRBJ1-5
v_call: TRBV19
clone_size: NA
d_call: NA
cdr3_nt: TGTGCCAGTAGTGTAGACCGCAATCAGCCCCAGCATTTT
cdr3_aa: CASSVDRNQPQHF

j_call: TRBJ1-1
v_call: TRBV20-1
clone_size: NA
d_call: NA
cdr3_nt: TGCAGTGCTAGTGAGGGTTCGGGAGCTGAAGCTTTCTTT
cdr3_aa: CSASEGSGAEAFF

j_call: TRBJ1-3
v_call: TRBV3-1/TRBV3-2
clone_size: NA
d_call: NA
cdr3_nt: TGTGCCAGCAGCCTCGGACAATACGGAAACACCATATATTTT
cdr3_aa: CASSLGQYGNTIYF

j_call: TRBJ1-2
v_call: TRBV6-1
clone_size: NA
d_call: NA
cdr3_nt: TGTGCCAGCAGTGAATTGGGGGGAATCTATGGCTACACCTTC
cdr3_aa: CASSELGGIYGYTF

j_call: TRBJ2-3
v_call: TRBV5-4
clone_size: NA
d_call: TRBD2
cdr3_nt: TGTGCCAGCAGCACTTCTGCTAGCGGGGGGACAGATACGCAGTATTTT
cdr3_aa: CASSTSASGGTDTQYF

j_call: TRBJ2-7
v_call: TRBV3-1/TRBV3-2
clone_size: NA
d_call: NA
cdr3_nt: TGTGCCAGCAGCCGCCGGGACACAATCTCCTACGAGCAGTACTTC
cdr3_aa: CASSRRDTISYEQYF

j_call: TRBJ1-2
v_call: TRBV24-1
clone_size: NA
d_call: NA
cdr3_nt: TGTGCCACCAGTGATGCCCGACAGTTTCCCTATGGCTACACCTTC
cdr3_aa: CATSDARQFPYGYTF

j_call: TRBJ1-1
v_call: TRBV6-5
clone_size: NA
d_call: NA
cdr3_nt: TGTGCCAGCATGAGGGCAGGACAGAACACTGAAGCTTTCTTT
cdr3_aa: CASMRAGQNTEAFF

j_call: TRBJ2-3
v_call: TRBV27
clone_size: NA
d_call: NA
cdr3_nt: TGTGCCAGCAGTTTCAGCACCGGGACTTCGATCCCCCTTATGATGCCAGATACGCAGTATTTT
cdr3_aa: CASSFSTGTSIPLMMPDTQYF

j_call: TRBJ1-2
v_call: TRBV9
clone_size: NA
d_call: NA
cdr3_nt: TGTGCCAGCAGCGTAGATGGAGCTAACTATGGCTACACCTTC
cdr3_aa: CASSVDGANYGYTF

j_call: TRBJ2-2
v_call: TRBV19
clone_size: NA
d_call: NA
cdr3_nt: TGTGCCAGTCTCAAAGGGGCGCGCACCGGGGAGCTGTTTTTT
cdr3_aa: CASLKGARTGELFF

j_call: TRBJ2-2
v_call: TRBV19
clone_size: NA
d_call: NA
cdr3_nt: TGTGCCAGTCCGTATCTTGGGGGAGATTGGAGGGAGCTGTTTTTT
cdr3_aa: CASPYLGGDWRELFF

j_call: TRBJ2-7
v_call: TRBV2
clone_size: few
d_call: TRBD1
cdr3_nt: TGTGCCAGCAGTCTGGACAGGGAAGGAGAGCAGTACTTC
cdr3_aa: CASSLDREGEQYF

j_call: TRBJ2-3
v_call: TRBV11-1
clone_size: few
d_call: NA
cdr3_nt: TGTGCCAGCAGCATGGGACCCACAGATACGCAGTATTTT
cdr3_aa: CASSMGPTDTQYF

j_call: TRBJ2-1
v_call: TRBV4-2
clone_size: NA
d_call: TRBD2
cdr3_nt: TGTGCCAGCAGCCAAGAGCCTAGCGGGAGCTCCTACAATGAGCAGTTCTTC
cdr3_aa: CASSQEPSGSSYNEQFF

j_call: TRBJ2-7
v_call: TRBV12-2
clone_size: NA
d_call: NA
cdr3_nt: TGTGCAAGTCGCCCACAGCAGGGGCGGGGGGAGCAGTACTTC
cdr3_aa: CASRPQQGRGEQYF

j_call: TRBJ2-3
v_call: TRBV10-3
clone_size: NA
d_call: NA
cdr3_nt: TGTGCCATCAGCCCGAGACAGACTAGCACAGATACGCAGTATTTT
cdr3_aa: CAISPRQTSTDTQYF

j_call: TRBJ2-2
v_call: TRBV7-2
clone_size: few
d_call: NA
cdr3_nt: TGTGCCAGCAGCTGGTGGGCCTCCTCCCCCGGGGAGCTGTTTTTT
cdr3_aa: CASSWWASSPGELFF

j_call: TRBJ2-1
v_call: TRBV7-7
clone_size: few
d_call: TRBD2
cdr3_nt: TGTGCTAGCAGCCTCACGACTAGCGCCAATGAGCAGTTCTTC
cdr3_aa: CASSLTTSANEQFF

j_call: TRBJ1-2
v_call: TRBV28
clone_size: NA
d_call: TRBD1
cdr3_nt: TGTGCCAGCAGTATACAGGGGGCGCAAATTAGTGGCTACACCTTC
cdr3_aa: CASSIQGAQISGYTF

j_call: TRBJ2-5
v_call: TRBV5-8
clone_size: NA
d_call: TRBD2
cdr3_nt: TGTGCCAGCGGGTTGGTGGGACTAGCTTCGGAGACCCAGTACTTC
cdr3_aa: CASGLVGLASETQYF

j_call: TRBJ1-5
v_call: TRBV4-1
clone_size: few
d_call: NA
cdr3_nt: TGCGCCAGCAGCCAAGAAATGAGGGGAAATCAGCCCCAGCATTTT
cdr3_aa: CASSQEMRGNQPQHF

j_call: TRBJ2-1
v_call: TRBV9
clone_size: NA
d_call: NA
cdr3_nt: TGTGCCAGCAGCGTAGGTACTAGGTACAATGAGCAGTTCTTC
cdr3_aa: CASSVGTRYNEQFF

j_call: TRBJ2-1
v_call: TRBV2
clone_size: once
d_call: NA
cdr3_nt: TGTGCCAGCAGTGCAGGGGGGGAGACTCAGCAGTTCTTC
cdr3_aa: CASSAGGETQQFF

j_call: TRBJ2-1
v_call: TRBV7-3
clone_size: once
d_call: TRBD1
cdr3_nt: TGTGCCAGCAGCTACACAGGGGACACCTACAATGAGCAGTTCTTC
cdr3_aa: CASSYTGDTYNEQFF

j_call: TRBJ1-1
v_call: TRBV3-1/TRBV3-2
clone_size: NA
d_call: TRBD1
cdr3_nt: TGTGCCAGCACCCGAAAATTCCTGCAGTCAGGGACAGTGAACACTGAAGCTTTCTTT
cdr3_aa: CASTRKFLQSGTVNTEAFF

j_call: TRBJ2-1
v_call: TRBV19
clone_size: NA
d_call: TRBD1
cdr3_nt: TGTGCCAGTACTGATCCGGGACAGGCGGACAATGAGCAGTTCTTC
cdr3_aa: CASTDPGQADNEQFF

j_call: TRBJ2-2
v_call: TRBV3-1/TRBV3-2
clone_size: NA
d_call: TRBD2
cdr3_nt: TGTGCCAGCAGCCCGCGTGGTAGCGGGAGAGATGGTTCCGGGGAGCTGTTTTTT
cdr3_aa: CASSPRGSGRDGSGELFF

j_call: TRBJ2-1
v_call: TRBV7-2
clone_size: once
d_call: TRBD2
cdr3_nt: TGTGCCAGCAGCCCGAGGGGACTAAGATACAATGAGCAGTTCTTC
cdr3_aa: CASSPRGLRYNEQFF

j_call: TRBJ1-3
v_call: TRBV2
clone_size: NA
d_call: NA
cdr3_nt: TGTGCCAGCAACACAGGCTCTGGAAACACCATATATTTT
cdr3_aa: CASNTGSGNTIYF

j_call: TRBJ2-7
v_call: TRBV5-4
clone_size: NA
d_call: TRBD1
cdr3_nt: TGTGCCAGCAGCCTGGCAGGGGGCGTCGAGCAGTACTTC
cdr3_aa: CASSLAGGVEQYF

j_call: TRBJ1-3
v_call: TRBV28
clone_size: once
d_call: NA
cdr3_nt: TGTGCCAGCAGTCGATACAGGGAACCTGGAAACACCATATATTTT
cdr3_aa: CASSRYREPGNTIYF

j_call: TRBJ2-1
v_call: TRBV7-9
clone_size: few
d_call: NA
cdr3_nt: TGTGCCAGCAGCTTGGACCTGTCCTACAATGAGCAGTTCTTC
cdr3_aa: CASSLDLSYNEQFF

j_call: TRBJ2-7
v_call: TRBV7-6
clone_size: NA
d_call: TRBD1
cdr3_nt: TGTGCCAGCAGCTCACAGGGGTCTTCCTACGAGCAGTACTTC
cdr3_aa: CASSSQGSSYEQYF

j_call: TRBJ2-7
v_call: TRBV24-1
clone_size: NA
d_call: NA
cdr3_nt: TGTGCCACCAGTGATTCCGGGGGCGGGCTGGGCTCCTACGAGCAGTACTTC
cdr3_aa: CATSDSGGGLGSYEQYF

j_call: TRBJ2-7
v_call: TRBV11-3
clone_size: NA
d_call: NA
cdr3_nt: TGTGCCAGCAGCTTAGAGGGCAAGTCCTTCGAGCAGTACTTC
cdr3_aa: CASSLEGKSFEQYF